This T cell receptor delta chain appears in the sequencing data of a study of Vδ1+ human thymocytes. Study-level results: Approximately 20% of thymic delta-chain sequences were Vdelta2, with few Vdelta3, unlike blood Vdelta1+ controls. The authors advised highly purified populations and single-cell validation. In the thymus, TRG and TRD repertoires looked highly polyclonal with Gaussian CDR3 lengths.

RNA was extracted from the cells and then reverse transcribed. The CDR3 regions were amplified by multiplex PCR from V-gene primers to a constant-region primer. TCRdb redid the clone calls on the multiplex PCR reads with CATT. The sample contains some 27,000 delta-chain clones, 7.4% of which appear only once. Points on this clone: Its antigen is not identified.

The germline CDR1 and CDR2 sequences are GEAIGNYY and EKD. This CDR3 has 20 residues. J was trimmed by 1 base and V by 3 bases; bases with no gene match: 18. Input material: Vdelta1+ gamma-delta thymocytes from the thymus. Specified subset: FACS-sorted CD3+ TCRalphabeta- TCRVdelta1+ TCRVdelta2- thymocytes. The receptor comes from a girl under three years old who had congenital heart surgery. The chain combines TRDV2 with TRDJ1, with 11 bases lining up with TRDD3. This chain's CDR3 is CACDLPLKSGGYSSTDKLIF. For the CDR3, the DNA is TGTGCCTGTGACCTACCCCTAAAATCTGGGGGATACAGTAGCACCGATAAACTCATCTTT.